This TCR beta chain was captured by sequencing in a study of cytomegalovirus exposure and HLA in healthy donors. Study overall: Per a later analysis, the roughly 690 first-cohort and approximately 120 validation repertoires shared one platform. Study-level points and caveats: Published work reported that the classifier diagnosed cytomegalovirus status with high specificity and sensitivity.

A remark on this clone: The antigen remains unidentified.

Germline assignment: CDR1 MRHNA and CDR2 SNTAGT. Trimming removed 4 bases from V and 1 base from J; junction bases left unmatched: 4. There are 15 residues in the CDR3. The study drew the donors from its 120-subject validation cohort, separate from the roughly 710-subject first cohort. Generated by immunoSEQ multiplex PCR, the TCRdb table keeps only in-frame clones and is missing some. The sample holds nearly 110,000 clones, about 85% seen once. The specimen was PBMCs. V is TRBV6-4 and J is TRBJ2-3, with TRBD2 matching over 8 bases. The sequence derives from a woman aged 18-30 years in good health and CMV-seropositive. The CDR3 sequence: CASSVSGGGTDTQYF. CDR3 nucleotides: TGTGCCAGCAGTGTCAGCGGGGGAGGCACAGATACGCAGTATTTT.